This record looks at one T cell receptor (beta chain) sequence and its context. Its antigen is undetermined. There were TCR beta CDR3 regions amplified from RNA transcripts. HTBI primers drove first-round RT-PCR of the TCR CDR3. Via MiXCR, TCRdb re-called the multiplex PCR reads, giving one row per CDR3 protein. The sample gives around 540,000 distinct CDR3 sequences, roughly 46% of which show up once; about 7.8% is in the top ten. It was uncontrolled infection, other autoimmune disease, pregnancy or lactation that excluded patients. The data derive from a study of T cells in Graves' hyperthyroidism and ophthalmopathy. Study-wide points: Most clonotypes expanded in the thyroid (above 0.001) were also present in blood.

CDR3 size: 13 residues. CDR1 and CDR2 from the germline V gene are SEHNR and FQNEAQ (reference sequence). V lost 7 bases and J lost 7, with 16 bases in between. The chain employs TRBV7-9 and TRBJ2-5; no definite D call. The source is a woman under 30 with Graves' hyperthyroidism. Sequencing input: peripheral blood or thyroid tissue (not recorded which). For the CDR3, the DNA is TGTGCCAGCATTTCCCGCCTGTGGGGGACCCAGTACTTC. Translated, it gives CASISRLWGTQYF. Based on the CDR3 plus reference TRBV7-9 and TRBJ2-5, the full variable domain is DTGVSQNPRHKITKRGQNVTFRCDPISEHNRLYWYRQTLGQGPEFLTYFQNEAQLEKSRLLSDRFSAERPKGSFSTLEIQRTEQGDSAMYLCASISRLWGTQYFGPGTRLLVL.